Included here is one TCR beta chain sequence, with context. What it binds is unknown. The sample belongs to a study of T cell repertoires in cytomegalovirus infection. The study's findings and limits: Dominating the ex vivo response were HLA-C-restricted CMV-specific TCR beta clonotypes. Frequencies of public TCR beta families were cumulated, and this identified carriers of CMV plus the relevant HLA.

In TCRdb, the reads were re-called with MiXCR into one record per CDR3 protein. The sample holds about 340,000 distinct CDR3 sequences, 25% to 35% seen once. Germline values: CDR1 SGHTA, CDR2 FQGTGA. The V gene lost 4 bases and the J gene lost 3 bases, with 11 bases spanning the gap. This CDR3 region has 14 residues. The sample here was cultured PBMCs, taken from culture after CMV antigen stimulation. This TCR came from a human donor in good health (CMV status not recorded). Some clones in this sample may be carry-over from other donors' samples. J is TRBJ2-3 and V is TRBV7-3; a weak D match, TRBD2 (6 bases). For the CDR3, the DNA is TGTGCCAGCAGCTCCCGAGGAGGGACAGATACGCAGTATTTT. This codes for CASSSRGGTDTQYF.